The T cell receptor beta chain described here comes from a study of Ad26.COV2.S vaccination and SARS-CoV-2 variants. CDR3 size: 18 residues. Trimming removed 4 bases from V and 3 bases from J; junction bases left unmatched: 13. Germline lookup yields CDR1 SGHRS and CDR2 YFSETQ. Generated by immunoSEQ multiplex PCR, the TCRdb table keeps only in-frame clones and is missing some. Of hundreds of thousands of clones in the sample, around nine tenths were seen once. As to treatment: 15 to 20 received Ad26.COV2.S at low or high dose, single or two shots; several received placebo; per-sample allocation not given. All samples were drawn on day 63, counting from the first vaccine or placebo injection. An adult donor aged 18-55 years was enrolled in Boston.

The J gene is TRBJ2-7, the V gene TRBV5-1; 13 nucleotides agree with TRBD2. The sample consisted of peripheral blood, taken in a trial of Ad26.COV2.S vaccine versus placebo. The sequence came from a person aged 18-65 years who received the Ad26.COV2.S COVID-19 vaccine or a placebo. The DNA of the CDR3 is TGCGCCAGCAGCGACCGACTAGCGGGGGGCAACGTCCTCTACGAGCAGTACTTC. This translates into CASSDRLAGGNVLYEQYF.